This is a list of T cell receptor beta chains from one sample in a study of T cell responses to AZD1222 COVID-19 vaccine. Assay used: immunoSEQ multiplex PCR; TCRdb lists only in-frame clones, some missing. The sample records tens of thousands of clones, over 80% being singletons. The starting material was peripheral blood, obtained 28 days after the second AZD1222 dose. The origin of the receptors is an adult who received the AZD1222 COVID-19 vaccine. Both conserved end residues are part of each CDR3. Each record gives: J gene, V gene, D gene, CDR3 protein, CDR3 DNA. The D gene is left open where the match is weak.

j_gene: TRBJ1-1
v_gene: TRBV11-3
d_gene: .
CDR3aa: CASSSQGREAFF
CDR3nt: TGTGCCAGCAGCTCCCAGGGTAGGGAAGCTTTCTTT

j_gene: TRBJ1-4
v_gene: TRBV19
d_gene: .
CDR3aa: CASSTGFGATNEKLFF
CDR3nt: TGTGCCAGTAGTACAGGGTTCGGCGCGACTAATGAAAAACTGTTTTTT

j_gene: TRBJ2-7
v_gene: TRBV27
d_gene: .
CDR3aa: CASSLSGIVGEQYF
CDR3nt: TGTGCCAGCAGTTTGTCAGGGATAGTCGGCGAGCAGTACTTC

j_gene: TRBJ2-5
v_gene: TRBV3-1/TRBV3-2
d_gene: .
CDR3aa: CASSPIQGGQSTQYF
CDR3nt: TGTGCCAGCAGCCCGATTCAAGGGGGGCAATCGACCCAGTACTTC

j_gene: TRBJ2-7
v_gene: TRBV6-6
d_gene: .
CDR3aa: CASRLGGSIYEQYF
CDR3nt: TGTGCCAGCAGACTAGGGGGATCAATTTACGAGCAGTACTTC

j_gene: TRBJ2-2
v_gene: TRBV19
d_gene: .
CDR3aa: CASKGQGNTGELFF
CDR3nt: TGTGCCAGTAAGGGGCAGGGAAACACCGGGGAGCTGTTTTTT

j_gene: TRBJ2-7
v_gene: TRBV19
d_gene: TRBD1
CDR3aa: CASSIGTGGTYEQYF
CDR3nt: TGTGCCAGTAGTATTGGGACAGGGGGCACCTACGAGCAGTACTTC

j_gene: TRBJ1-1
v_gene: TRBV7-8
d_gene: .
CDR3aa: CASSLNYLMNTEAFF
CDR3nt: TGTGCCAGCAGCTTAAATTACCTCATGAACACTGAAGCTTTCTTT

j_gene: TRBJ1-5
v_gene: TRBV5-1
d_gene: .
CDR3aa: CASTQGDNQPQHF
CDR3nt: TGCGCCAGCACACAGGGAGACAATCAGCCCCAGCATTTT

j_gene: TRBJ2-7
v_gene: TRBV4-1
d_gene: TRBD2
CDR3aa: CASSQVGLAYEQYF
CDR3nt: TGCGCCAGCAGCCAAGTCGGACTAGCTTACGAGCAGTACTTC

j_gene: TRBJ2-7
v_gene: TRBV20-1
d_gene: .
CDR3aa: CSPRGLYEQYF
CDR3nt: TGCAGTCCAAGAGGGCTCTACGAGCAGTACTTC

j_gene: TRBJ2-1
v_gene: TRBV11-3
d_gene: .
CDR3aa: CASSSWEDNEQFF
CDR3nt: TGTGCCAGCAGCTCGTGGGAGGACAATGAGCAGTTCTTC